The present T cell receptor beta chain was sequenced within a study of T-cell reconstitution after alpha-beta-depleted transplantation in children. The CDR3 is made up of 15 amino acids. Germline CDR1 LGHNA, CDR2 YSLEER. V lost 2 bases and J 0 bases, leaving 10 bases between the germline ends. In its sample, this clonotype was seen many times. A TCRbeta library incorporating unique molecular identifiers was prepared. A single record per CDR3 protein comes from TCRdb applying MiXCR to the PCR reads. The sample lists about 72,000 distinct CDR3 sequences; about 7% were seen once. This clonotype originated in a human donor who donated a stem cell graft to a child with acute lymphoblastic leukemia. The V gene is TRBV4-3, the J gene TRBJ1-1; D perhaps matches TRBD1 (6 bases). Sequenced material: PBMCs from the stem cell graft donor, taken from the stem cell graft. The CDR3 region is CASSQYWTVNTEAFF. The CDR3 DNA follows: TGCGCCAGCAGCCAATACTGGACAGTGAACACTGAAGCTTTCTTT.